The entry that follows covers one T cell receptor (beta chain) sequence. The target antigen is unknown. The record originates from a study of CD8 T cells in Susac syndrome. Patients having Susac syndrome satisfied recently defined diagnostic criteria for definite or probable disease. The V gene's germline CDR1 is SGHRS and CDR2 YFSETQ. The ends were cut back, 4 bases at V and 6 bases at J, with 14 bases in the middle. This CDR3 is 14 amino acids long. An amount of RNA that ranged from roughly 0.5 to 1 ug was reverse transcribed with random hexamers. From the immunoSEQ multiplex PCR reads, TCRdb called clonotypes with MiXCR, one entry per CDR3 protein. The table has about 140,000 distinct CDR3 sequences, just under 95% seen once. Study-wide findings and caveats: Across the total CD8+ repertoires, more than 15 Susac-specific public clones were found. The CD8+ TEMRA repertoires yielded a few such clones.

The sequence derives from a human donor with Susac syndrome. The sequencing sample was made of CD8+ T cells from PBMCs. The chain couples TRBV5-1 to TRBJ2-1, with D possibly being TRBD2 (6 bases). CDR3 coding DNA: TGCGCCAGCAGCCCACCTAGCGTGGGCAATGAGCAGTTCTTC. This sequence encodes CASSPPSVGNEQFF.